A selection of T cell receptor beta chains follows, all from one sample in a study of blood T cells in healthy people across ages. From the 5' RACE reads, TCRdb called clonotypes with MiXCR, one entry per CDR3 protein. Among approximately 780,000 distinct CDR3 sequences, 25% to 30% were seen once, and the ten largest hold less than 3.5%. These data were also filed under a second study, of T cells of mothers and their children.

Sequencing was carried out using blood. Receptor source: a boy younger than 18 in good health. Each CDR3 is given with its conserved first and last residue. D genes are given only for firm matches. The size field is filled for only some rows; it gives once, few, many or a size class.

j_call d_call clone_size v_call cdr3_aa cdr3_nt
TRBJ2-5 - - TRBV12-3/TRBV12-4 CASSSMTIKGTQYF TGTGCCAGCAGTTCAATGACTATAAAGGGGACCCAGTACTTC
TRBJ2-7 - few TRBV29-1 CSVAAGAGISYEQYF TGCAGCGTTGCGGCGGGGGCGGGTATCTCCTACGAGCAGTACTTC
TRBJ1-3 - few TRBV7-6 CASSLLHLSGNTIYF TGTGCCAGCAGTTTACTCCATCTCTCTGGAAACACCATATATTTT
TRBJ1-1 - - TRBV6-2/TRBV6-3 CASRPQSPEAFF TGTGCCAGCAGGCCCCAGTCGCCCGAAGCTTTCTTT
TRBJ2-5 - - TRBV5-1 CASSFGDQGFETQYF TGCGCCAGCAGCTTCGGGGACCAAGGATTCGAGACCCAGTACTTC
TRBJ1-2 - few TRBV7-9 CASSLGSGRAHYGYTF TGTGCCAGCAGCTTAGGGTCGGGTCGAGCCCACTATGGCTACACCTTC
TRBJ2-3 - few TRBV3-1 CASSPDRRGTQYF TGTGCCAGCAGCCCAGACAGACGGGGTACGCAGTATTTT
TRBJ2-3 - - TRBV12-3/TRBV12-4 CASTPLFGRGDTQYF TGTGCCAGCACCCCTCTCTTTGGAAGGGGGGATACGCAGTATTTT
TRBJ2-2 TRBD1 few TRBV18 CASSQRPTGVANTGELFF TGTGCCAGCTCACAACGGCCAACAGGGGTGGCTAACACCGGGGAGCTGTTTTTT
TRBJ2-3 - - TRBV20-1 CSAPGPGGLTDTQYF TGCAGTGCCCCCGGACCCGGAGGCCTCACAGATACGCAGTATTTT
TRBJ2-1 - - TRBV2 CASKGTSSYNEQFF TGTGCCAGCAAGGGAACTAGCTCCTACAATGAGCAGTTCTTC
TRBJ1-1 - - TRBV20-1 CSAREEGRMNTEAFF TGCAGTGCTAGAGAAGAGGGACGGATGAACACTGAAGCTTTCTTT
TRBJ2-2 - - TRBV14 CASSQRPGSNTGEPFF TGTGCCAGCAGCCAAAGGCCGGGCTCGAACACCGGGGAGCCGTTTTTT
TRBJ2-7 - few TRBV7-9 CASSSRRQKKGTYEQYF TGTGCCAGCAGCTCCCGACGACAAAAAAAGGGAACCTACGAGCAGTACTTC
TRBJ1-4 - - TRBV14 CASSSRDRSNEKLFF TGTGCCAGCAGCTCCCGGGACCGATCTAATGAAAAACTGTTTTTT
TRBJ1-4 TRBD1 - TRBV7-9 CASSSVTGPGVEKLFF TGTGCCAGCAGCTCCGTGACAGGGCCCGGGGTGGAAAAACTGTTTTTT
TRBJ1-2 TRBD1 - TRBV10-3 CATSGGSNYGYTF TGTGCCACCTCAGGGGGCTCTAACTATGGCTACACCTTC
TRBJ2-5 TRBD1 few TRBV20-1 CSAWTGGETQYF TGCAGTGCTTGGACAGGGGGAGAGACCCAGTACTTC
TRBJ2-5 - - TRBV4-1 CASSQGPEETQYF TGCGCCAGCAGCCAAGGACCGGAAGAGACCCAGTACTTC
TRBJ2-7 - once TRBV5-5 CASSLVEAAYEQYF TGTGCCAGCAGCTTGGTGGAGGCGGCCTACGAGCAGTACTTC
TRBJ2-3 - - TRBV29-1 CSIIGPGTDTQYF TGCAGCATCATCGGACCTGGCACAGATACGCAGTATTTT
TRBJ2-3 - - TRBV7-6 CASSLGLNTDTQYF TGTGCCAGCAGCTTAGGACTAAACACAGATACGCAGTATTTT
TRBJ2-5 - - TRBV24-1 CATSEGLAGETQYF TGTGCCACCAGTGAGGGATTAGCCGGTGAGACCCAGTACTTC
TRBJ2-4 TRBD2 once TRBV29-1 CSVEERGGVIEGKNIQHF TGCAGCGTTGAAGAACGCGGGGGAGTAATTGAGGGCAAAAACATTCAGCACTTC
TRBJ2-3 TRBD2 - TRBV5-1 CASSSGLAGTSTDTQYF TGCGCCAGCAGCTCGGGACTAGCGGGGACTAGCACAGATACGCAGTATTTT
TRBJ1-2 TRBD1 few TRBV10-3 CAISEGQANYGYTF TGTGCCATCAGTGAGGGACAGGCTAACTATGGCTACACCTTC
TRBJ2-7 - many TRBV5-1 CASSPVGSYEQYF TGCGCCAGCAGCCCGGTCGGCAGCTACGAGCAGTACTTC
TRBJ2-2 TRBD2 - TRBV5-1 CTSSLLASNTGELFF TGCACCAGCAGCTTACTAGCGAGTAACACCGGGGAGCTGTTTTTT
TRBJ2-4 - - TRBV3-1 CASSQNANREAKNIQYF TGTGCCAGCAGCCAGAATGCCAACCGCGAGGCCAAAAACATTCAGTACTTC
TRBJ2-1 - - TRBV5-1 CASSLDGGHYNEQFF TGCGCCAGCAGCTTGGACGGGGGGCACTACAATGAGCAGTTCTTC
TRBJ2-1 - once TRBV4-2 CASSHNVPPLYNGQFF TGTGCCAGCAGCCACAACGTCCCCCCACTTTACAATGGGCAGTTCTTC
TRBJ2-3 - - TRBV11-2 CASSLRPGDTQYF TGTGCCAGCAGCCTCCGCCCGGGGGATACGCAGTATTTT
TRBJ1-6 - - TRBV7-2 CARQGGDSPLHF TGTGCCAGACAGGGAGGGGATTCACCCCTCCACTTT
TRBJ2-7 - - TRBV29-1 CSVFNRVTPYEQYF TGCAGCGTTTTCAACAGGGTAACACCCTACGAGCAGTACTTC
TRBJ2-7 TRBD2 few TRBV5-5 CASSFRYGASGSYEQYF TGTGCCAGCAGCTTCCGGTACGGGGCTAGCGGCTCCTACGAGCAGTACTTC
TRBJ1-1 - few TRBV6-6 CASSYGVGTEAFF TGTGCCAGCAGTTACGGGGTGGGCACTGAAGCTTTCTTT
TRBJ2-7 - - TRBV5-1 CASSLFGAPYEQYF TGCGCCAGCAGCTTGTTTGGAGCGCCCTACGAGCAGTACTTC
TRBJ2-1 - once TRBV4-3 CASSQDSTSYNEQFF TGCGCCAGCAGCCAAGATTCGACTAGCTACAATGAGCAGTTCTTC
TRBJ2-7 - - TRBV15 CATSRENGYEQYF TGTGCCACCAGCAGAGAAAACGGCTACGAGCAGTACTTC
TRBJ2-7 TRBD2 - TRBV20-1 CSALAGTFEQYF TGCAGTGCCTTAGCGGGGACCTTCGAGCAGTACTTC
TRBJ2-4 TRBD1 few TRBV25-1 CASSEGDRTIQYF TGTGCCAGCAGTGAAGGGGACAGGACCATTCAGTACTTC
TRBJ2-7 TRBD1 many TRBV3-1 CASSQEGTGAYEQYF TGCGCCAGCAGCCAGGAAGGGACAGGGGCCTACGAGCAGTACTTC
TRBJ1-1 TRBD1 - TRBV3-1 CASSHGQGYTEAFF TGTGCCAGCAGCCATGGACAGGGGTACACTGAAGCTTTCTTT
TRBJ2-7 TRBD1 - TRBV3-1 CASSQRTGGGLLYF TGTGCCAGCAGCCAACGGACAGGGGGCGGGCTTCTGTACTTC
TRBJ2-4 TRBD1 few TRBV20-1 CSAGSSDRGLWGNIQYF TGCAGTGCTGGGAGTAGCGACAGGGGGCTTTGGGGAAACATTCAGTACTTC
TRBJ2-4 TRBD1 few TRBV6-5 CASRNDRVGNIQYF TGTGCCAGCAGGAACGACAGGGTAGGAAACATTCAGTACTTC
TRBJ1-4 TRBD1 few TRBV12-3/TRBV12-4 CASGPSLGTENEKLFF TGTGCCAGCGGACCCTCCCTCGGGACAGAGAATGAAAAACTGTTTTTT
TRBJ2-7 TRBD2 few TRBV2 CARAGTGGEQYF TGCGCCAGAGCTGGGACGGGGGGCGAGCAGTACTTC
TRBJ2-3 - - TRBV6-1 CASSEIQRSTDTQYF TGTGCCAGCAGCGAAATACAGCGCAGCACAGATACGCAGTATTTT
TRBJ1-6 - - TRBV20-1 CSARDPRSSYNSPLHF TGCAGTGCTAGAGATCCCCGGAGCTCCTATAATTCACCCCTCCACTTT
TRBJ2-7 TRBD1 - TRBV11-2 CASSLWGAPGQGNEQYF TGTGCCAGCAGCTTATGGGGGGCCCCTGGACAGGGCAACGAGCAGTACTTC
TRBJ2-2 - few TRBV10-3 CAIQGTGGELFF TGTGCCATCCAAGGTACCGGCGGGGAGCTGTTTTTT
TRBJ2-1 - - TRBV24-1 CATSDRAPYNEQFF TGTGCCACCAGTGATCGGGCCCCATACAATGAACAGTTCTTC
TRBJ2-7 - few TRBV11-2 CASSLDSSEQYF TGTGCCAGCAGCTTAGACAGCTCCGAGCAGTACTTC